A single T cell receptor (beta chain) is shown here with its context. The antigen is undetermined. The data were obtained in a study of cytomegalovirus exposure and HLA in healthy donors. The trim removed 3 bases at V and 1 base at J, leaving 11 bases unmatched. The CDR3 is 17 residues long. CDR1 is GTSNPN, CDR2 SVGIG, per germline (reference sequence). The PCR employed 60 Vbeta primers together with 13 Jbeta primers. Profiled with immunoSEQ multiplex PCR; TCRdb holds only in-frame clones, not every one. The top ten clones hold around 4.3% of a sample with more than 130,000 clones, around 85% of them seen once. General study findings and limits: TCR beta chain V- and J-gene trimming was linked, in a later analysis, to a missense variant in DCLRE1C.

Healthy bone marrow donors made up the donors. The rearrangement uses TRBV30 and TRBJ2-4; TRBD1 aligns across 8 bases. The sequencing input was PBMCs. This receptor was obtained from a man aged 35 to 55 in good health and CMV-seropositive. The CDR3 reads CAWRGPTGEWAKNIQYF. The CDR3 bases are TGTGCCTGGAGAGGACCGACAGGGGAATGGGCCAAAAACATTCAGTACTTC.